A selection of T cell receptor beta chains follows, all from one sample in a study of T cell repertoires in cytomegalovirus infection. TCRdb re-derived calls from the reads in MiXCR, one entry per CDR3 protein. The sample comprises approximately 500,000 distinct CDR3 sequences, about 15% of which are singletons, and roughly a quarter rests with the top ten. Source material: CD8+ T cells from PBMCs. The receptors come from a human donor in good health (CMV status not recorded). Some clones in this sample may be carry-over from other donors' samples. Both conserved end residues are part of each CDR3. D genes are given only for firm matches. Rows give clone size only sometimes, using once, few, many, or a class for an expanded clone.

d_gene	v_gene	j_gene	abundance	CDR3nt	CDR3aa
NA	TRBV12-3/TRBV12-4	TRBJ1-6	NA	TGTGCCAGCAGTTTGTTAAATTCACCCCTCCACTTT	CASSLLNSPLHF
NA	TRBV7-9	TRBJ2-7	few	TGTGCCAGCAGCTCAGGGGGGGGACTTCTTTACGAGCAGTACTTC	CASSSGGGLLYEQYF
NA	TRBV14	TRBJ1-1	NA	TGTGCCAGCAGCCAAGATCCGGGGGCCACTGAAGCTTTCTTT	CASSQDPGATEAFF
NA	TRBV27	TRBJ1-1	NA	TGTGCCAGCAAAACAGGCCAAGAAGCTTTCTTT	CASKTGQEAFF
NA	TRBV7-9	TRBJ2-2	many	TGTGCCAGCAGCTTCCAGATTTTGAGCACCGGGGAGCTGTTTTTT	CASSFQILSTGELFF
NA	TRBV12-5	TRBJ1-3	NA	TGTGCTAGTGGGGGGGGGAGCTCTGGAAACACCATATATTTT	CASGGGSSGNTIYF
NA	TRBV7-6	TRBJ1-1	many	TGTGCCAGCAGCTCGGTAGGGGGGCTAAACACTGAAGCTTTCTTT	CASSSVGGLNTEAFF
TRBD2	TRBV27	TRBJ2-1	many	TGTGCCAGCAGTCCCAACCATGGTAGCGGGACCTACAATGAGCAGTTCTTC	CASSPNHGSGTYNEQFF
TRBD1	TRBV10-3	TRBJ1-1	few	TGTGCCATCAGTGAAGATCGGACAGGAAACACTGAAGCTTTCTTT	CAISEDRTGNTEAFF
NA	TRBV14	TRBJ2-2	NA	TGTGCCAGCAGCCAAGATCCCGGGTCCGGGGAGCTGTTTTTT	CASSQDPGSGELFF
TRBD2	TRBV15	TRBJ2-1	NA	TGTGCCACCAGCAGAGCGCCGGGACTAGCGGGCGACTCCCACAATGAGCAGTTCTTC	CATSRAPGLAGDSHNEQFF
NA	TRBV4-1	TRBJ2-1	many	TGCGCCAGCAGCCAAGACGTCGGCAACAATGAGCAGTTCTTC	CASSQDVGNNEQFF
NA	TRBV29-1	TRBJ2-1	many	TGCAGCGTTGTGATCAATGAGCAGTTCTTC	CSVVINEQFF
TRBD1	TRBV6-6	TRBJ2-3	once	TGTTCCAGCAGTTACTTAGGGGGCCCCACAGATACGCAGTATTTT	CSSSYLGGPTDTQYF
NA	TRBV5-8	TRBJ1-1	NA	TGTGCCAGCAGCTTGAATCCGGGGTTCACTGAAGCTTTCTTT	CASSLNPGFTEAFF
NA	TRBV12-3/TRBV12-4	TRBJ1-1	many	TGTGCCAGCAGTACCCGTGACAGGCTCATTGAAGCTTTCTTT	CASSTRDRLIEAFF
NA	TRBV12-3/TRBV12-4	TRBJ2-3	many	TGTGCCAGCAGTCCAACAGGATTCGCAGATACGCAGTATTTT	CASSPTGFADTQYF
NA	TRBV6-1	TRBJ1-6	many	TGTGCCAGCATCGACCGGGACTGGGGGATTTTGGCCCTCCACTTT	CASIDRDWGILALHF
TRBD2	TRBV4-1	TRBJ2-3	few	TGCGCCAGCAGCCGCCGGGACTACGGTGTATCCCCAGATACGCAGTATTTT	CASSRRDYGVSPDTQYF
NA	TRBV5-6	TRBJ2-7	NA	TGTGCCAGCAGCTTCGACTACTCCTACGAGCAGTACTTC	CASSFDYSYEQYF
NA	TRBV7-2	TRBJ2-2	many	TGTGCCAGCAGCCTCCGGACACAGGGAACCGGGGAGCTGTTTTTT	CASSLRTQGTGELFF
NA	TRBV6-6	TRBJ2-3	many	TGTGCCAGCAGTTACTCGGCGGACCCCACAGATACGCAGTATTTT	CASSYSADPTDTQYF
NA	TRBV5-6	TRBJ2-1	few	TGTGCCAGCAGCTTGAGCTATGCCCTACGGATCTACAATGAGCAGTTCTTC	CASSLSYALRIYNEQFF
TRBD2	TRBV7-9	TRBJ2-5	many	TGTGCCAGCAGCTTACCTACCGGGACTAGATGGGAAGAGACCCAGTACTTC	CASSLPTGTRWEETQYF
NA	TRBV27	TRBJ2-5	many	TGTGCCAGCAGTTTAGGTTCGGCGGGAGAGACCCAGTACTTC	CASSLGSAGETQYF
TRBD1	TRBV11-2	TRBJ2-3	many	TGTGCCAGCAGCACCTTCGGGACAGATAGCACAGATACGCAGTATTTT	CASSTFGTDSTDTQYF
NA	TRBV12-5	TRBJ2-5	few	TGTGCTAGTGGTTTGGGGCAGGGGAACAGAGAGACCCAGTACTTC	CASGLGQGNRETQYF
TRBD2	TRBV20-1	TRBJ2-3	few	TGCAGTGCTAGAGCTGCGGGAGGGGATTATACGCAGTATTTT	CSARAAGGDYTQYF
NA	TRBV3-1	TRBJ1-5	NA	TGTGCCAGCAGCCAAGATGGGCGCGGGCCTGGCAATCAGCCCCAGCATTTT	CASSQDGRGPGNQPQHF
NA	TRBV6-2/TRBV6-3	TRBJ1-5	many	TGTGCCAGCAGCAACCGGTATATGGATCGAAGCAATCAGCCCCAGCATTTT	CASSNRYMDRSNQPQHF
TRBD2	TRBV7-9	TRBJ2-1	many	TGTGCCAGCAGTTCTCTCGGGGGGGCCCCCTACAATGAGCAGTTCTTC	CASSSLGGAPYNEQFF
TRBD2	TRBV11-2	TRBJ2-1	many	TGTGCCAGCAGCCGAAAACCCCCTAGCGGGAGGCTTGGGCAGTTCTTC	CASSRKPPSGRLGQFF
TRBD1	TRBV29-1	TRBJ1-5	NA	TGCAGCGTTCAACAGGGGGAGGGCAATCAGCCCCAGCATTTT	CSVQQGEGNQPQHF
TRBD1	TRBV7-9	TRBJ2-3	few	TGTGCCAGCAGCTTAACAGGGGGCGAGACAGATACGCAGTATTTT	CASSLTGGETDTQYF
NA	TRBV12-3/TRBV12-4	TRBJ2-7	few	TGTGCCAGCAGCTCCACCGCTACAGGCTTCTCCTACGAGCAGTACTTC	CASSSTATGFSYEQYF
NA	TRBV15	TRBJ1-2	NA	TGTGCCACCAGCAGAGATTTGACAAACCCCTATGGCTACACCTTC	CATSRDLTNPYGYTF
NA	TRBV2	TRBJ2-3	many	TGTGCCAGAAGTAGGGGCCCAGATACGCAGTATTTT	CARSRGPDTQYF
TRBD1	TRBV5-6	TRBJ1-2	many	TGTGCCAGCAGCCTCCGGGACAGGGGCCTCGGCTATGGCTACACCTTC	CASSLRDRGLGYGYTF
NA	TRBV6-1	TRBJ2-3	many	TGTGCCAGCAGAACGGGGGACGGCACAGATACGCAGTATTTT	CASRTGDGTDTQYF
NA	TRBV27	TRBJ2-7	NA	TGTGCCAGCAGTGGACAGTGGGCTGGGGAGCCGTACTTC	CASSGQWAGEPYF
NA	TRBV27	TRBJ2-5	NA	TGTGCCAGCAGTTTAAGATGGGGCCGATGGGAGACCCAGTACTTC	CASSLRWGRWETQYF
NA	TRBV10-3	TRBJ2-2	NA	TGTGCCATCAGTGAGCCGTCACAGTACACCGGGGAGCTGTTTTTT	CAISEPSQYTGELFF